This T cell receptor (beta chain) stems from a study of Tregs in tolerant kidney transplant recipients. Study-level background: Related graft donors supplied nonmyeloablative bone marrow transplants, and mixed chimerism was transient.

The method was immunoSEQ multiplex PCR; TCRdb's version includes in-frame clones alone and lacks a portion of them. Among just over 15,000 clones, roughly 50% were seen once, and the ten largest hold about 3%. As to this clone: Its antigen remains unknown.

The CDR3 sequence is 15 residues long. CDR1 and CDR2 from the germline V gene are SQVTM and ANQGSEA. V lost 7 bases to trimming and J lost 5 bases; unmatched junction nucleotides: 11. Recipient PBMCs carried a CFSE label and met irradiated graft donor PBMCs for over 5 days before FACS sorting. The chain links TRBV29-1 to TRBJ2-7; 13 bases map to TRBD2. The clonotype comes from a human patient who received a combined kidney and bone marrow transplant. Source: CD4+ T cells from blood cultured with allogeneic cells, taken before the transplant. The CDR3 sequence is CSARTSGSPAHEQYF. The DNA of the CDR3 is TGCAGCGCTCGGACTAGCGGGAGTCCGGCCCACGAGCAGTACTTC.